The clone carrying this TCR beta chain was detected ten times or more. Its specificity is not known. CDR3 size: 17 residues. The V segment lost 1 base and the J segment 4 bases; nucleotides outside the gene matches: 10. The germline V gene has CDR1 SGHTA and CDR2 FQGTGA. Quantitative 5'-RACE with molecular barcodes produced the TCR beta libraries. MiXCR was run by TCRdb on the 5' RACE reads, yielding one entry per CDR3 protein. The sample gives about 340,000 distinct CDR3 sequences, approximately 8% of which show up once; approximately 14% is in the top ten. This sample is part of a study of CD8 T cells in ankylosing spondylitis. Study conclusions and caveats: Ankylosing spondylitis blood appeared to be characterized by a TCR beta motif of 8 or 9 highly homologous variants. Researchers reportedly found disease-linked clones significantly enriched in matched ankylosing spondylitis synovial fluid.

The V and J genes are TRBV7-3 and TRBJ2-3; 8 bases agree with TRBD2. The TCR comes from a male donor with ankylosing spondylitis. The sequencing input was blood, either unsorted or a sorted T cell fraction (not recorded which). Here the CDR3 DNA reads TGTGCCAGCAGCTTAAAACCCCCGGGGGGGAGCCCAGATACGCAGTATTTT. Its protein is CASSLKPPGGSPDTQYF.